In its sample, the clone carrying this T cell receptor beta chain was seen once. The antigen is unknown. The sample belongs to a study of OX40 agonist ivuxolimab in advanced cancers. Study-wide context: Each patient was given ivuxolimab into a vein every 2 weeks, at 0.01 to 10 mg/kg.

Drawing of blood for sampling happened at baseline, at cycle 4 day 1, and at cycle 7 day 1. CDR3 length: 15 residues. Germline values: CDR1 SGHRS, CDR2 YFSETQ. Trimming shortened V by 0 bases and J by 2 bases, and 11 bases separated the two germline ends. Clones were sequenced by immunoSEQ multiplex PCR, and TCRdb holds only the in-frame ones, with some missing. The sample gives about 58,000 clones, over 80% of which show up once; 3% to 4% is in the top ten. Points from the study as a whole: Expanded peripheral T cell antigen specificity was not determined. At 0.1 to 3.0 mg/kg and by week 6, CD4+ and CD8+ T cells in the blood had expanded clonally.

The clonotype originates from an adult with an advanced solid tumor such as melanoma, head and neck, liver or kidney cancer. The sequenced sample was CD4+ or CD8+ T cells sorted from blood, obtained in a trial of the OX40 agonist ivuxolimab. The chain couples TRBV5-1 to TRBJ1-2; D perhaps matches TRBD1 (5 bases). The CDR3 DNA follows: TGCGCCAGCAGCTTGGCCCCAGGGATGAACTATGGCTACACCTTC. Amino acid sequence: CASSLAPGMNYGYTF.